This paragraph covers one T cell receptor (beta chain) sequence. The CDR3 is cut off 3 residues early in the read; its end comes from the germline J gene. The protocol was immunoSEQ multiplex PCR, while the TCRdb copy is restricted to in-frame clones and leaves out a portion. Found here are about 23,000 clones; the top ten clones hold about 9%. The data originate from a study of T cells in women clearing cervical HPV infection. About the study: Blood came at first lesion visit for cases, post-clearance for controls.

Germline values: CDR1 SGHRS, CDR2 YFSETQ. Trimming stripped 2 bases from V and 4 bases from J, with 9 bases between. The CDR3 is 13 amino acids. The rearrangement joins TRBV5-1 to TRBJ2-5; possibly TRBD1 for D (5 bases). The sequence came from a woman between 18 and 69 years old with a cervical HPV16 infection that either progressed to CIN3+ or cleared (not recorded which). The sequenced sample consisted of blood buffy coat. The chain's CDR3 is CASSFDQGETQYF. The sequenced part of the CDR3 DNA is TGCGCCAGCAGCTTCGACCAGGGAGAGACC.